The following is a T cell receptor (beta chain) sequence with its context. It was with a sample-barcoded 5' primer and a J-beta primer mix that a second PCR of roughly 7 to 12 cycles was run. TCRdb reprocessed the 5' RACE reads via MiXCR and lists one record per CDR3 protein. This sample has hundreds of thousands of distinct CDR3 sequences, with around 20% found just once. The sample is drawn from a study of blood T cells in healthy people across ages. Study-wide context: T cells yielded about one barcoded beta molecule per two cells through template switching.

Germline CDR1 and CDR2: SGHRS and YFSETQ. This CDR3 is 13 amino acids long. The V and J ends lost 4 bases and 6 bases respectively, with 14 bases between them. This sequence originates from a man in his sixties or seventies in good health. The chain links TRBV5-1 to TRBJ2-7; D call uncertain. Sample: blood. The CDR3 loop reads CASSTGPGIEQYF. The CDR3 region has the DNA TGCGCCAGCAGCACGGGTCCGGGTATCGAGCAGTACTTC.